The entry below gives a single T cell receptor (beta chain) sequence along with its context. This entry belongs to a study of blood T cell repertoires in COVID-19. The repertoire was sequenced with immunoSEQ multiplex PCR; TCRdb's copy has only in-frame clones and lacks some. Among approximately 270,000 clones, 70% to 90% were seen once, and the ten largest hold roughly 4.3%. Germline V gene sequence: CDR1 SGDLS, CDR2 YYNGEE. Trimming shortened V by 0 bases and J by 6 bases, and 10 bases separated the two germline ends. This CDR3 has 13 amino acids. The sample taken for sequencing was PBMCs or T cells enriched from blood (not recorded which). The chain joins TRBV9 to TRBJ2-7; TRBD2 might be the D (6 bases). This TCR came from a woman aged 25-40 years who had recovered from COVID-19. The CDR3 nucleotides are TGTGCCAGCAGCGTAGGGGAGGCGCTCGAGCAGTACTTC. Translated: CASSVGEALEQYF.